This record looks at one TCR beta chain sequence and its context. Authors' methods: How many nucleated cells were present was estimated from reference gene primer amplification. This table comes from immunoSEQ multiplex PCR, and its TCRdb copy is limited to in-frame clones, with some not included. V, J and clone size were drawn from that table, and D and trimming were deduced from the DNA. Of about 220,000 clones listed, 84% are singletons. The data belong to a study of blood T cell repertoires in COVID-19. Study overall: Sites in the United States, Italy and Spain provided acute and convalescent COVID-19 samples. The analysed material was cDNA or gDNA that came from T cells, B-cell-depleted T cells, or PBMCs.

With V trimmed by 3 bases and J by 4 bases, 3 bases remained unmatched. Looked up from germline, CDR1 is SGDLS and CDR2 is YYNGEE. CDR3 length: 14 amino acids. Source material: peripheral blood. The sequence came from a man aged 35 to 55 who had recovered from COVID-19. The chain combines TRBV9 with TRBJ2-3, with 9 bases matching TRBD1. The chain's CDR3 is CASSAGQGPDTQYF. The CDR3 DNA is TGTGCCAGCAGCGCGGGACAGGGCCCAGATACGCAGTATTTT.